This T cell receptor beta chain was documented in a study of CD8+ T cells in alopecia areata. Study in general: Each of the treated patients was given oral tofacitinib, 5 to 10 mg twice daily, for moderate-to-severe alopecia areata.

RNA extraction was followed by reverse transcription into cDNA, which acted as the sequencing template. Generated by immunoSEQ multiplex PCR, the TCRdb table keeps only in-frame clones and is missing some. The sample carries a few hundred thousand clones, approximately 38% recorded once. Sample treatment: oral pan-JAK inhibitor, 5-10 mg twice daily. Germline CDR1 reads SEHNR; CDR2 reads FQNEAQ (reference sequence). The CDR3 consists of 13 residues. V lost 6 bases to trimming and J lost 4 bases, with 7 bases between them. With respect to this clone: Its antigen is unknown. The same CDR3 arises from other DNA sequences in this sample as well.

Points from the study as a whole: Researchers report lesional scalp, most notably alopecia totalis/universalis, outstripped normal scalp in clonality. Under tofacitinib, numerous expanded lesional clonotypes remained detectable in scalp and blood. Tofacitinib produced a significant decrease in scalp clonality and in expanded CD8+ clones among the top 100.

The TCR was taken from a human donor with alopecia areata. This rearrangement joins TRBV7-9 to TRBJ2-6; D is ambiguous. The material was CD4+ T cells sorted from blood, obtained between weeks 30 and 35, from a patient treated with tofacitinib. The CDR3 region is CASSRSGANVLTF. CDR3 sequence (DNA): TGTGCCAGCAGTCGATCCGGGGCCAACGTCCTGACTTTC. The complete variable domain, with remaining parts taken from reference TRBV7-9 and TRBJ2-6, reads DTGVSQNPRHKITKRGQNVTFRCDPISEHNRLYWYRQTLGQGPEFLTYFQNEAQLEKSRLLSDRFSAERPKGSFSTLEIQRTEQGDSAMYLCASSRSGANVLTFGAGSRLTVL.